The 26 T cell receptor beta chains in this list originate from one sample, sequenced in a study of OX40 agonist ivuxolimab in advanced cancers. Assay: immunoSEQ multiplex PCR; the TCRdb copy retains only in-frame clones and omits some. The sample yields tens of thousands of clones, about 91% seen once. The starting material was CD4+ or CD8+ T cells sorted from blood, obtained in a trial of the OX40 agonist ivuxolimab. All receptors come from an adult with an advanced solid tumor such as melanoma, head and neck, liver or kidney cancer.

The DNA of the CDR3 is TGTGCCAGCAGCATATACAGAGGTGATTCACCCCTCCACTTT. Translating gives CASSIYRGDSPLHF. The chain recombines TRBV6-4 with TRBJ1-6; D is unresolved. This CDR3 contains 14 residues. Germline assignment: CDR1 MRHNA and CDR2 SNTAGT. V was shortened by 6 bases and J by 8 bases, with 14 bases between the two germline ends.

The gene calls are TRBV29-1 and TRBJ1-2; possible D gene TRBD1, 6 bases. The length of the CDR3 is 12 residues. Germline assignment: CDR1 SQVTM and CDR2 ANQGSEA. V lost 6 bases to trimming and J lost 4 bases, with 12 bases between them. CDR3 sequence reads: CSVADRIYGYTF. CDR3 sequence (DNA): TGCAGCGTAGCAGACAGGATCTATGGCTACACCTTC.

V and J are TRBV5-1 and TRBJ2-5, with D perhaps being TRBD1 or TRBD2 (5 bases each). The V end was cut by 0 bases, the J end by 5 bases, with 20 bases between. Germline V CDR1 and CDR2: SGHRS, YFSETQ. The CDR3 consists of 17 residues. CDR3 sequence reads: CASSLEGRGRPSETQYF. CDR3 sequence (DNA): TGCGCCAGCAGCTTGGAGGGACGAGGCCGGCCTTCGGAGACCCAGTACTTC.

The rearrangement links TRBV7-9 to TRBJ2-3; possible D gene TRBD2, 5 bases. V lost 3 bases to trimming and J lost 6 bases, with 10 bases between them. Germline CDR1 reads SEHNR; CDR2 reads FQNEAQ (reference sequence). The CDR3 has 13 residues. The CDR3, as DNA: TGTGCCAGCAGCTTGTCAGGCGGGGATACGCAGTATTTT. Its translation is CASSLSGGDTQYF.

CDR3 sequence reads: CASSSYSNQPQHF. The DNA of the CDR3 is TGTGCCAGCAGCTCGTATAGCAATCAGCCCCAGCATTTT. The chain is built from TRBV5-6 and TRBJ1-5, with D unresolved. Germline CDR1 is SGHDT and CDR2 is YYEEEE. The CDR3 has 13 amino acids. V was shortened by 3 bases and J by 0 bases, with 4 bases between the two germline ends.

CDR3 amino acids: CASSIQDGEQFF. CDR3 nucleotide sequence: TGTGCCAGCAGTATTCAAGATGGTGAGCAGTTCTTC. This chain connects TRBV6-5 to TRBJ2-1; D is unclear. This CDR3 is 12 amino acids long. Per the germline V gene, CDR1 is MNHEY and CDR2 is SVGAGI. Trimming removed 5 bases from V and 9 bases from J, with 11 bases in between.

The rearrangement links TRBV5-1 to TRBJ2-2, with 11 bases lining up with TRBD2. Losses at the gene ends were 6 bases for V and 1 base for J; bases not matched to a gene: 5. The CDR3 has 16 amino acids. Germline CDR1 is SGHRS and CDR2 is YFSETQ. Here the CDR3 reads CASISGLAGNTGELFF. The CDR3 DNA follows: TGCGCCAGCATCTCAGGACTAGCGGGGAACACCGGGGAGCTGTTTTTT.

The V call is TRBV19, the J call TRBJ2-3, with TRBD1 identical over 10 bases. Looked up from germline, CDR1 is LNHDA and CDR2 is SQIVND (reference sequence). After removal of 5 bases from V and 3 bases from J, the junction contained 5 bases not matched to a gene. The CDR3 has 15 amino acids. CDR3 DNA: TGTGCCAGTAGTCGCAGACAGGGGGCAACAGATACGCAGTATTTT. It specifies CASSRRQGATDTQYF. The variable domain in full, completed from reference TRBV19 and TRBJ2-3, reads DGGITQSPKYLFRKEGQNVTLSCEQNLNHDAMYWYRQDPGQGLRLIYYSQIVNDFQKGDIAEGYSVSREKKESFPLTVTSAQKNPTAFYLCASSRRQGATDTQYFGPGTRLTVL.

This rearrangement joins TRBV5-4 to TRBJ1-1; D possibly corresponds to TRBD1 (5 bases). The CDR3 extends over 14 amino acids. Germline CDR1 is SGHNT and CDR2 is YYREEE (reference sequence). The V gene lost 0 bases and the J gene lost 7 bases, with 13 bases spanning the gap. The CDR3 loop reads CASSLVGRVGEAFF. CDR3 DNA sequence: TGTGCCAGCAGCTTGGTCGGCAGGGTTGGTGAAGCTTTCTTT.

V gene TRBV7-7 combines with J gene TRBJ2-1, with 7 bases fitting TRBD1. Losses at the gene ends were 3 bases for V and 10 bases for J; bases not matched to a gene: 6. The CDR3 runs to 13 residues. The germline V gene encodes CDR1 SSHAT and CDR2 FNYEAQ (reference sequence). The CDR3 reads CASSFDRAGEQFF. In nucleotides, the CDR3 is TGTGCCAGCAGCTTCGACAGGGCAGGAGAGCAGTTCTTC.

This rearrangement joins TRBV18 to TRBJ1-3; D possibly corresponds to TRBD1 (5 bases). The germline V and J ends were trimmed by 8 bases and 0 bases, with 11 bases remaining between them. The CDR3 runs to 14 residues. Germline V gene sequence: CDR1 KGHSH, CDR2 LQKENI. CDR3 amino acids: CASGRESSGNTIYF. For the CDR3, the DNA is TGTGCCAGCGGCAGGGAATCCTCTGGAAACACCATATATTTT.

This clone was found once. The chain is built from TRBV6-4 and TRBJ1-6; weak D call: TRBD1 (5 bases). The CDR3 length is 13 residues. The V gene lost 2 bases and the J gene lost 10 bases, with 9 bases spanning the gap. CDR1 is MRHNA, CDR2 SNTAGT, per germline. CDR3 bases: TGTGCCAGCAGTGACATAACAGGCTCACCCCTCCACTTT. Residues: CASSDITGSPLHF.

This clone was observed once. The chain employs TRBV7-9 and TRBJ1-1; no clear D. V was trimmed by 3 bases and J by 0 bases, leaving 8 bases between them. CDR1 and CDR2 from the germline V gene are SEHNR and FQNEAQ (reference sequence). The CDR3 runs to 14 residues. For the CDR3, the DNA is TGTGCCAGCAGCTTTGCACACCTGAACACTGAAGCTTTCTTT. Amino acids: CASSFAHLNTEAFF.

The CDR3 DNA is TGTGCCAGCAGGCAAACAGACAGGGGTGGGTATGGCTACACCTTC. Translating it yields CASRQTDRGGYGYTF. V usage is TRBV6-1 and J usage is TRBJ1-2, with 8 bases matching TRBD1. This CDR3 comprises 15 residues. V shed 6 bases and J 5 bases; nucleotides not matched to a gene: 11. Germline V CDR1 and CDR2: MNHNS, SASEGT.

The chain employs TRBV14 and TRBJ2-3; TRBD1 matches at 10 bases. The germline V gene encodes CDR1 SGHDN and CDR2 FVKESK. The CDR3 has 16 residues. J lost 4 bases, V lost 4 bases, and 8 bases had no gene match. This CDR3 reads CASSPMIGQGADTQYF. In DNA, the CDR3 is TGTGCCAGCAGCCCTATGATAGGACAGGGGGCAGATACGCAGTATTTT.

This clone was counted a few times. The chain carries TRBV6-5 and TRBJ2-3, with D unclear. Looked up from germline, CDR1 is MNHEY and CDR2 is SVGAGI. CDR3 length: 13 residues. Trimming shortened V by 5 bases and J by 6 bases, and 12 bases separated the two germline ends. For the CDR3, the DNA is TGTGCCAGCAGTCCGCTCGGCAGGGATACGCAGTATTTT. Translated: CASSPLGRDTQYF.

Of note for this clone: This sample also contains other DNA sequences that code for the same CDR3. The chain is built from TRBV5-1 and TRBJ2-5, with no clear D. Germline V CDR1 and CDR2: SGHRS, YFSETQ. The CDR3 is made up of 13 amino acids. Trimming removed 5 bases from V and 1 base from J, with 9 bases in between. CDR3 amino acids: CASSLRVQETQYF. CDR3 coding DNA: TGCGCCAGCAGTCTGAGAGTCCAAGAGACCCAGTACTTC.

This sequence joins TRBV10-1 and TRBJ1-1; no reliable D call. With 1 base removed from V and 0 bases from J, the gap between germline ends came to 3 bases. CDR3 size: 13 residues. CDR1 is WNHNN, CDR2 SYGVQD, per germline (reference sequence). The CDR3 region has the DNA TGCGCCAGCAGTGAGTTGGTGAACACTGAAGCTTTCTTT. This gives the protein CASSELVNTEAFF.

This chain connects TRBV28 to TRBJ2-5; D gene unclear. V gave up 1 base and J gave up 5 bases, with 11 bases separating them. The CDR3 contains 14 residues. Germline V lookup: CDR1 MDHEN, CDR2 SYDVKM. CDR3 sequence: CASSLYAGRETQYF. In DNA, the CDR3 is TGTGCCAGCAGTTTATACGCCGGGCGGGAGACCCAGTACTTC. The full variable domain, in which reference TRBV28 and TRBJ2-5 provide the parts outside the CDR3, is DVKVTQSSRYLVKRTGEKVFLECVQDMDHENMFWYRQDPGLGLRLIYFSYDVKMKEKGDIPEGYSVSREKKERFSLILESASTNQTSMYLCASSLYAGRETQYFGPGTRLLVL.

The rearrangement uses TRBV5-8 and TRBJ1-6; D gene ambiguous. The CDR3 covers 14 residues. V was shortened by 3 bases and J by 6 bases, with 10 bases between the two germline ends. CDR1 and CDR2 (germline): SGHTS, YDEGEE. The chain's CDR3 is CASSSGRINSPLHF. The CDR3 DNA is TGTGCCAGCAGCTCCGGACGGATTAATTCACCCCTCCACTTT.

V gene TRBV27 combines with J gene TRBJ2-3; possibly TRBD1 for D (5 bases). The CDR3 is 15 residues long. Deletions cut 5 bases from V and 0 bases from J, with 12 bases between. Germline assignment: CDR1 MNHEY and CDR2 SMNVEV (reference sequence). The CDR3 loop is CASSTWGASTDTQYF. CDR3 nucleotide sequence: TGTGCCAGCAGTACCTGGGGCGCTAGCACAGATACGCAGTATTTT.

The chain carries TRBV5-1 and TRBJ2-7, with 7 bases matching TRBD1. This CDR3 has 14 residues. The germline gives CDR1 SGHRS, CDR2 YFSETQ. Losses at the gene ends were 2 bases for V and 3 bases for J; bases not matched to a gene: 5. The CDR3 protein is CASSLAGTVYEQYF. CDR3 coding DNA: TGCGCCAGCAGCTTAGCCGGGACAGTCTACGAGCAGTACTTC.

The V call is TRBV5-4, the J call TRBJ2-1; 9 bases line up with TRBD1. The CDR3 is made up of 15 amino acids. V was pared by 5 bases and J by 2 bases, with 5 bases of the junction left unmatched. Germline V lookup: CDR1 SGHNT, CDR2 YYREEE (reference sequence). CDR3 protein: CASSFRDRAYNEQFF. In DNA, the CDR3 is TGTGCCAGCAGTTTCCGGGACAGGGCCTACAATGAGCAGTTCTTC.

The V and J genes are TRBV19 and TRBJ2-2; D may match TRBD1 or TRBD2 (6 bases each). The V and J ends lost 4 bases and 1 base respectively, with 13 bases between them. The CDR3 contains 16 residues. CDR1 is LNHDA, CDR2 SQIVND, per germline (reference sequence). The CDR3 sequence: CASSKGGHQNTGELFF. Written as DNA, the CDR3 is TGTGCCAGTAGTAAGGGGGGACACCAGAACACCGGGGAGCTGTTTTTT.

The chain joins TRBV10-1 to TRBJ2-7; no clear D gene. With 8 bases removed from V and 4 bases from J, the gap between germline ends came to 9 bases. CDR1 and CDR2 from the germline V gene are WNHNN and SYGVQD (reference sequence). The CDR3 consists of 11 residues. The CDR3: CASSDGYEQYF. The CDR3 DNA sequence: TGCGCCAGCTCGGACGGGTACGAGCAGTACTTC.

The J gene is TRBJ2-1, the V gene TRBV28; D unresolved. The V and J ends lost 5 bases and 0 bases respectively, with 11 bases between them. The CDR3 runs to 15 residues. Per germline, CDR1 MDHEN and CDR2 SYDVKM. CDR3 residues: CASSPPMGSYNEQFF. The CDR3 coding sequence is TGTGCCAGCAGTCCACCGATGGGCTCCTACAATGAGCAGTTCTTC.